What follows is one T cell receptor (beta chain) and its context. This specimen comes from a study of blood T cell repertoires in COVID-19. The wider study: In each case, the material was cDNA or gDNA derived from T cells, B-cell-depleted T cells, or PBMCs.

Trimming removed 1 base at V and 10 bases at J, with 10 bases between. The V gene's germline CDR1 is MGHRA and CDR2 YSYEKL. The CDR3 consists of 13 residues. Under the authors' procedure: Estimation of nucleated cell counts relied on the amplification of reference gene primers. Profiling relied on immunoSEQ multiplex PCR, and the TCRdb table lists in-frame clones only, not all of them. For V, J and clone size, that table is used; D and trimming come from the DNA. The data contain under 200,000 clones, over 75% of them seen just once; the ten biggest clones take up 5.6%. The sequence was obtained from a woman in her thirties or forties with acute COVID-19. The sample was PBMCs or T cells enriched from blood (not recorded which). The chain links TRBV4-1 to TRBJ1-4; D gene uncertain. This CDR3 reads CASSQGRGSKLFF. The CDR3 DNA sequence: TGCGCCAGCAGCCAAGGGAGAGGGTCAAAACTGTTTTTT.